Below are 30 T cell receptor beta chains sequenced from a single sample in a study of blood T cell repertoires in COVID-19. Assay used: immunoSEQ multiplex PCR; TCRdb lists only in-frame clones, some missing. The data show 70,000 to 85,000 clones, around 83% seen once. The sequenced sample was peripheral blood. The receptors derive from a man aged 80 or over with active or convalescent COVID-19.

V gene TRBV7-2 combines with J gene TRBJ2-1; 7 nucleotides match TRBD1. Germline V gene data show CDR1 as SGHTA and CDR2 as FQGNSA. CDR3 size: 13 residues. Unmatched junction bases numbered 4, after V lost 5 bases and J lost 6 bases. CDR3 nucleotide sequence: TGTGCCAGCAGCCCCGGGACAGTCAATGAGCAGTTCTTC. Its protein product is CASSPGTVNEQFF. Supplemented by reference TRBV7-2 and TRBJ2-1, the full variable domain reads GAGVSQSPSNKVTEKGKDVELRCDPISGHTALYWYRQSLGQGLEFLIYFQGNSAPDKSGLPSDRFSAERTGGSVSTLTIQRTQQEDSAVYLCASSPGTVNEQFFGPGTRLTVL.

The J gene is TRBJ1-3, the V gene TRBV13, with TRBD1 as a possible D gene (5 bases). The ends were cut back, 5 bases at V and 2 bases at J, with 16 bases in the middle. Germline V gene lookup returns CDR1 PRHDT and CDR2 FYEKMQ (reference sequence). This CDR3 region has 16 residues. DNA for the CDR3: TGTGCCAGCAGCCCCCCCCACAGGTCCGCTGGAAACACCATATATTTT. Its translation is CASSPPHRSAGNTIYF.

This clone was observed a few times. Compared with germline, one end of the junction differs, possibly owing to a read error. The chain combines TRBV4-2 with TRBJ2-2; D is uncertain. The CDR3 spans 14 residues. Germline lookup yields CDR1 LGHNA and CDR2 YNFKEQ. CDR3 nucleotides: TGTGCCAGCAGCCAAGACAGGAACGCCGGGGAGCTGTTTTTT. Its translation is CASSQDRNAGELFF.

The sample holds one count of this clone. The rearrangement joins TRBV25-1 to TRBJ2-5, with TRBD2 matching 10 bases. The CDR3 has 15 residues. Germline CDR1 reads MGHDK; CDR2 reads SYGVNS. Trimming cost V 6 bases and J 5 bases; bases outside gene matches: 9. The CDR3 sequence is CASSEASGSWETQYF. The CDR3 DNA sequence: TGTGCCAGCAGCGAGGCTAGCGGGAGTTGGGAGACCCAGTACTTC.

This sequence joins TRBV9 and TRBJ1-2, with TRBD1 matching 11 bases. This CDR3 is 16 amino acids long. V was clipped by 3 bases and J by 1 base; unmatched bases: 5. Germline V lookup: CDR1 SGDLS, CDR2 YYNGEE. CDR3 region: CASSGRGQGDNYGYTF. The CDR3 nucleotides read TGTGCCAGCAGCGGACGGGGACAGGGGGATAACTATGGCTACACCTTC.

This chain connects TRBV12-3 or TRBV12-4 to TRBJ1-2, with 8 bases lining up with TRBD1. V shed 5 bases, J shed 6 bases, and the junction held 5 bases outside the gene matches. CDR3 length equals 13 residues. The CDR3 DNA follows: TGTGCCAGCAGTACTCGGACAGGGAATGGCTACACCTTC. Amino acid sequence: CASSTRTGNGYTF.

This chain links TRBV12-3 or TRBV12-4 with TRBJ2-5; D is undetermined. Trimming cost V 4 bases and J 5 bases, with 11 bases left between them. CDR3 size: 13 residues. CDR3 bases: TGTGCCAGCAGTTCTAACCCTTCGGAGACCCAGTACTTC. Translating gives CASSSNPSETQYF.

The V call is TRBV27, the J call TRBJ1-3; D not resolved. The germline V and J ends were trimmed by 2 bases and 0 bases, with 14 bases remaining between them. Germline CDR1 reads MNHEY; CDR2 reads SMNVEV (reference sequence). The CDR3 consists of 17 residues. CDR3 DNA sequence: TGTGCCAGCAGTTTAAAATTTCACGGGTTCTCTGGAAACACCATATATTTT. This gives the protein CASSLKFHGFSGNTIYF.

V and J are TRBV18 and TRBJ1-2, with 8 bases fitting TRBD1. This CDR3 has 16 residues. V lost 0 bases and J lost 6; bases outside the gene matches: 9. The germline CDR1 and CDR2 sequences are KGHSH and LQKENI. Written as DNA, the CDR3 is TGTGCCAGCTCACCACCTGGGCCAGGGGGCGTAGATGGCTACACCTTC. Encoded protein: CASSPPGPGGVDGYTF.

V usage is TRBV6-5 and J usage is TRBJ1-2; TRBD1 aligns across 11 bases. The CDR3 covers 12 residues. The V gene end was trimmed by 8 bases and the J gene end by 4 bases; junction bases not matched to a gene: 0. Germline lookup yields CDR1 MNHEY and CDR2 SVGAGI. The CDR3 loop is CASGQGAYGYTF. The CDR3, as DNA: TGTGCCAGCGGACAGGGGGCCTATGGCTACACCTTC.

V and J are TRBV2 and TRBJ2-5; the match to TRBD1 covers 7 bases. The CDR3 is made up of 15 amino acids. Germline CDR1 is SNHLY and CDR2 is FYNNEI. The junction had 14 bases not matched to a gene; V was cut back by 8 bases and J by 5 bases. CDR3 loop: CASGRQGEEGETQYF. The CDR3, as DNA: TGTGCCAGCGGCAGACAGGGAGAAGAAGGGGAGACCCAGTACTTC.

This sequence joins TRBV9 and TRBJ2-7; TRBD2 agrees at 11 bases. V shed 1 base and J 7 bases; nucleotides not matched to a gene: 4. Per germline, CDR1 SGDLS and CDR2 YYNGEE. The CDR3 contains 14 residues. CDR3 residues: CASSVTSGGGEQYF. CDR3 DNA sequence: TGTGCCAGCAGCGTAACTAGCGGGGGCGGGGAGCAGTACTTC.

This rearrangement joins TRBV30 to TRBJ1-5; D is ambiguous. The CDR3 is 14 amino acids. CDR1 GTSNPN and CDR2 SVGIG come from the germline V gene (reference sequence). V was shortened by 0 bases and J by 7 bases, with 13 bases between the two germline ends. CDR3 bases: TGTGCCTGGAGTGTTGGAGGGTTAGGGCAGCCCCAGCATTTT. Amino acids: CAWSVGGLGQPQHF.

Here the CDR3 DNA reads TGTGCCAGCAGCTTTCCGGCCGGGGGGGCGTCAACTAATGAAAAACTGTTTTTT. Its protein is CASSFPAGGASTNEKLFF. The V gene is TRBV5-5, the J gene TRBJ1-4; D perhaps matches TRBD1 (6 bases). V was cut by 2 bases and J by 0 bases, with 17 bases left in between. In germline, CDR1 is SGHKS, CDR2 YYEKEE (reference sequence). The CDR3 has 18 residues.

The gene calls are TRBV28 and TRBJ2-3, with D possibly TRBD1 on 5 matching bases. V was pared by 1 base and J by 2 bases, with 25 bases between. Germline V lookup: CDR1 MDHEN, CDR2 SYDVKM. The CDR3 length is 20 residues. The CDR3 bases are TGTGCCAGCAGTTTATATATAGGGGTTGGCAGGGATAAGACCACAGATACGCAGTATTTT. It translates to CASSLYIGVGRDKTTDTQYF.

This chain's CDR3 is CASNPYRGGDSFIKETQYF. CDR3 bases: TGTGCCAGCAATCCCTACCGGGGGGGGGACAGTTTCATCAAGGAGACCCAGTACTTC. V gene TRBV6-9 combines with J gene TRBJ2-5, with D perhaps matching TRBD2 (8 bases). Trimming removed 7 bases from V and 5 bases from J, with 32 bases in between. The CDR3 contains 19 residues. Germline V lookup: CDR1 MNHGY, CDR2 SVAAGI.

The CDR3 coding sequence is TGTGCCAGCAGTGAAAGTAAGGGGGATCAGCCCCAGCATTTT. Its translation is CASSESKGDQPQHF. This chain links TRBV25-1 with TRBJ1-5; D perhaps matches TRBD1 (6 bases). This CDR3 region has 14 residues. V lost 2 bases and J 5 bases, leaving 10 bases between the germline ends. Germline CDR1 is MGHDK and CDR2 is SYGVNS.

The genes are TRBV7-3 and TRBJ2-1, with 12 bases lining up with TRBD2. Germline loops: CDR1 SGHTA, CDR2 FQGTGA. J lost 12 bases, V lost 0 bases, and 9 bases had no gene match. The CDR3 is 16 amino acids. In DNA form, the CDR3 reads TGTGCCAGCAGCTTAACCTCCCTAGCGGGGGGGCGAGGGCAGTTCTTC. It is translated as CASSLTSLAGGRGQFF.

The V and J genes are TRBV6-5 and TRBJ1-6; TRBD1 agrees at 7 bases. CDR3 length: 13 residues. CDR1 is MNHEY, CDR2 SVGAGI, per germline. Trimming removed 7 bases from V and 7 bases from J; junction bases left unmatched: 4. The CDR3 here is CASTDRANSPLHF. CDR3 DNA sequence: TGTGCCAGCACCGACAGGGCGAATTCACCCCTCCACTTT.

The chain joins TRBV2 to TRBJ1-5; TRBD1 might be the D (6 bases). The CDR3 has 13 residues. CDR1 is SNHLY, CDR2 FYNNEI, per germline. The V end was cut by 5 bases, the J end by 4 bases, with 9 bases between. CDR3 sequence (DNA): TGTGCCAGCAGTCCTCAGGGGAATCAGCCCCAGCATTTT. Protein sequence: CASSPQGNQPQHF.

Comment on this clone: Relative to the germline gene, one junction end is altered; a read error may explain this. The V call is TRBV7-2, the J call TRBJ2-2, with TRBD2 matching over 9 bases. Germline V gives CDR1 SGHTA, CDR2 FQGNSA. This CDR3 has 17 amino acids. CDR3 region: CASSDPLAGINTEELFF. The CDR3, as DNA: TGTGCCAGCAGCGACCCCCTAGCGGGAATTAACACCGAGGAGCTGTTTTTT.

The CDR3 here is CASSQASDINYGYTF. The CDR3 region has the DNA TGTGCCAGCAGCCAAGCAAGTGACATTAACTATGGCTACACCTTC. The genes are TRBV3-1 (or the pseudogene TRBV3-2) and TRBJ1-2; D not certain. The V end lost 1 base, the J end lost 1 base, and 10 bases lay between the germline ends. The CDR3 contains 15 residues. Germline CDR1 is LGHDT and CDR2 is YNNKEL (reference sequence).

The CDR3 is CASSQPDRVNQPQHF. DNA of the CDR3: TGCGCCAGCAGCCAACCGGACAGGGTAAATCAGCCCCAGCATTTT. The chain recombines TRBV4-1 with TRBJ1-5, with 8 bases that match TRBD1. Germline trimming cut 2 bases from V and 4 bases from J; bases unmatched to any gene: 4. The CDR3 spans 15 residues. In germline, CDR1 is MGHRA, CDR2 YSYEKL.

This chain joins TRBV3-1 (or the pseudogene TRBV3-2) and TRBJ2-7, with 7 bases that match TRBD1. J gave up 5 bases and V 0 bases, and 7 bases lay outside the gene matches. Germline assignment: CDR1 LGHDT and CDR2 YNNKEL (reference sequence). CDR3 size: 15 residues. Here the CDR3 DNA reads TGTGCCAGCAGCCAAGAACACAGGGGTATACACGAGCAGTACTTC. Protein: CASSQEHRGIHEQYF.

The V call is TRBV25-1, the J call TRBJ1-2; TRBD1 matches 8 bases. The J segment lost 4 bases and the V segment lost 2 bases, leaving 6 bases of the junction unmatched. Germline V CDR1 and CDR2: MGHDK, SYGVNS. The CDR3 totals 15 residues. The CDR3 spells CASSELDRVGYGYTF. CDR3 in DNA: TGTGCCAGCAGTGAACTGGACAGGGTAGGCTATGGCTACACCTTC.

The rearrangement joins TRBV6-5 to TRBJ2-5; 9 bases map to TRBD2. This CDR3 is built from 14 residues. CDR1 is MNHEY and CDR2 is SVGAGI in the germline V gene. J lost 4 bases, V lost 7 bases, and 7 bases had no gene match. The CDR3 sequence: CASKTREGLETQYF. CDR3 DNA sequence: TGTGCCAGCAAAACGCGGGAGGGCCTAGAGACCCAGTACTTC.

In regard to this clone: At one boundary the junction diverges from the germline segment, which might be a read error. This sequence joins TRBV10-2 and TRBJ1-1; D may be TRBD1 (6 bases). Germline CDR1 reads WSHSY; CDR2 reads SAAADI. CDR3 length: 13 residues. The CDR3: CARSRGGGTEAFF. The CDR3 DNA follows: TGCGCCCGCAGTAGAGGGGGGGGGACTGAAGCTTTCTTT.

The V call is TRBV18, the J call TRBJ2-4; the match to TRBD1 covers 7 bases. V dropped 6 bases and J dropped 4; count of bases not matched to a gene: 6. Germline CDR1 reads KGHSH; CDR2 reads LQKENI. The CDR3 totals 14 residues. The CDR3 loop reads CASSPGTDKNIQYF. DNA for the CDR3: TGTGCCAGCTCCCCCGGGACAGATAAAAACATTCAGTACTTC.

This chain uses TRBV2 with TRBJ2-1; 7 bases are shared with TRBD2. The CDR3 totals 14 residues. The V segment lost 4 bases and the J segment 4 bases; nucleotides outside the gene matches: 4. The V gene's germline CDR1 is SNHLY and CDR2 FYNNEI. The CDR3, as DNA: TGTGCCAGCAGTGTCCTAGCGGCGTACAATGAGCAGTTCTTC. It is translated as CASSVLAAYNEQFF.

J is TRBJ2-2 and V is TRBV7-2; perhaps TRBD2 as D (7 bases). Germline loops: CDR1 SGHTA, CDR2 FQGNSA. The CDR3 is made up of 17 amino acids. The V end lost 1 base, the J end lost 6 bases, and 18 bases lay between the germline ends. DNA for the CDR3: TGTGCCAGCAGCTTAGTTGGGGGGGGCCCGTCTGCCGGGGAGCTGTTTTTT. Protein product: CASSLVGGGPSAGELFF. Combining the CDR3 with reference TRBV7-2 and TRBJ2-2 gives the whole variable domain GAGVSQSPSNKVTEKGKDVELRCDPISGHTALYWYRQSLGQGLEFLIYFQGNSAPDKSGLPSDRFSAERTGGSVSTLTIQRTQQEDSAVYLCASSLVGGGPSAGELFFGEGSRLTVL.